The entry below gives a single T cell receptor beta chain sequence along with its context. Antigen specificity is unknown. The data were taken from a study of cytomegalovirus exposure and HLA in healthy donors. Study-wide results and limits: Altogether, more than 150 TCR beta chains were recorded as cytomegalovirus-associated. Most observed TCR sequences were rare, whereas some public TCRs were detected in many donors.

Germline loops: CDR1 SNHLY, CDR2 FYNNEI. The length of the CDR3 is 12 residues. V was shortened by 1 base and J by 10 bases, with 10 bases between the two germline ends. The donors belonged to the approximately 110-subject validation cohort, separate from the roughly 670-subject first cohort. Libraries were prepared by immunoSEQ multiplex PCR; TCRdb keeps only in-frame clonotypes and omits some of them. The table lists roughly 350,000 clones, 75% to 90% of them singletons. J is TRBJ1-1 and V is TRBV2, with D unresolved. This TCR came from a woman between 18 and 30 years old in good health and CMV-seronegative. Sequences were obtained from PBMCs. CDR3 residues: CASSEVGTLAFF. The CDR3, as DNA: TGTGCCAGCAGTGAAGTGGGCACTTTAGCTTTCTTT.